The T cell receptor beta chain described here comes from a study of T cell responses to AZD1222 COVID-19 vaccine. Study results and caveats: Only five or six people who got AZD1222 tested seropositive at baseline. Repertoire sampling was restricted to post-peak T cell response timepoints.

The CDR3 has 15 amino acids. J gave up 6 bases and V 4 bases, and 8 bases lay outside the gene matches. Germline CDR1 SNHLY, CDR2 FYNNEI. The method was immunoSEQ multiplex PCR; TCRdb's version includes in-frame clones alone and lacks a portion of them. The table has 85,000 to 130,000 clones, about 92% seen once. Of note for this clone: The antigen is not known.

Second-dose recipients at about 4 or about 12 weeks were treated as one pooled group. This TCR derives from an adult who received the AZD1222 COVID-19 vaccine. The chain employs TRBV2 and TRBJ1-5; 8 nucleotides match TRBD1. The source was peripheral blood, collected 28 days after the second AZD1222 dose. The CDR3 DNA sequence: TGTGCCAGCAGTGCCCAGGGGGCAGAGTCTCAGCCCCAGCATTTT. Its protein is CASSAQGAESQPQHF.